The present T cell receptor (beta chain) was sequenced within a study of T cells after yellow fever vaccination. Study results and caveats: The booster response re-showed most primary clones: roughly 97% CD4, more than 80% CD8. Only a small proportion of the clonotypes turned up in both the CD4 and the CD8 compartments, likely arising from convergent recombination.

Synthesis of TCR cDNA relied on 5'RACE template switching, which attached a universal primer site and UMIs. Each CDR3 protein is one row after TCRdb ran MiXCR on the 5' RACE reads. Of some 400,000 distinct CDR3 sequences listed, around 20% are singletons. With regard to this clonotype: Its antigen remains unknown.

The sample was PBMCs, taken before the yellow fever booster vaccination. This sequence was found in a young man who received the YFV17D yellow fever vaccine.

Here the CDR3 DNA reads TGCAGCGTTGAAGGTGAAGGCTACGAGCAGTACTTC. Protein sequence: CSVEGEGYEQYF. The V gene is TRBV29-1, the J gene TRBJ2-7, with D unclear. Trimming removed 1 base at V and 3 bases at J, with 7 bases between. CDR3 length equals 12 residues. Germline-derived CDR1 and CDR2 are SQVTM and ANQGSEA.